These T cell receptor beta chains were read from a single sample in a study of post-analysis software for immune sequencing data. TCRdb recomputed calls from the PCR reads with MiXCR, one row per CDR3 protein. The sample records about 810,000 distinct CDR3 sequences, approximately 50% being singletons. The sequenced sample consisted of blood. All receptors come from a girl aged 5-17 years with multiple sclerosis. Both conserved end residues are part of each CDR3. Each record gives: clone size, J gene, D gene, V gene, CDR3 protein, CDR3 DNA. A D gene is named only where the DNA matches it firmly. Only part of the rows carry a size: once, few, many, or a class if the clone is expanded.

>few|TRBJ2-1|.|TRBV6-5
CASSSRGLRSNYNEQFF
TGTGCCAGCAGTTCGCGGGGACTGCGCTCCAATTACAATGAGCAGTTCTTC
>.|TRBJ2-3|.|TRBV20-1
CSARLGRAPSDTQYF
TGCAGTGCTAGGTTGGGGCGAGCGCCGTCAGATACGCAGTATTTT
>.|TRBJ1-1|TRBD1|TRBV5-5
CASSLYQGGGNTEAFF
TGTGCCAGCAGCTTGTACCAGGGGGGTGGGAACACTGAAGCTTTCTTT
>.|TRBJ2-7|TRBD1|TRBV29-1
CSVEGTGQGYNEQYF
TGCAGCGTTGAGGGAACGGGACAGGGTTACAATGAGCAGTACTTC
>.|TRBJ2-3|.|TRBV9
CASSFSLSTDTQYF
TGTGCCAGCAGCTTTTCCCTCTCCACAGATACGCAGTATTTT
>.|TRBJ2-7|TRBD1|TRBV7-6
CASSLALGGQGAYEQYF
TGTGCCAGCAGCTTAGCCCTAGGGGGACAGGGGGCCTACGAGCAGTACTTC
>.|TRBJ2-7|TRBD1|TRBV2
CSNGAQGVPSYEQYF
TGTTCGAACGGGGCACAGGGGGTCCCCTCCTACGAGCAGTACTTC
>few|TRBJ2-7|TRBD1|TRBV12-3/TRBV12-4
CASSPRGRRSYEQYF
TGTGCCAGCAGCCCTAGGGGGCGCAGATCCTACGAGCAGTACTTC
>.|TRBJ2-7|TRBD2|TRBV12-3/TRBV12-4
CASSLRGSTYEQYF
TGTGCCAGCAGTTTGCGCGGGAGTACCTACGAGCAGTACTTC
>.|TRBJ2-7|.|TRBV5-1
CASSFPAGSSSYEQYF
TGCGCCAGCAGCTTCCCCGCCGGATCGAGCTCCTACGAGCAGTACTTC
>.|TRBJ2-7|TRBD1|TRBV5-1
CASSWTGSNEQYF
TGCGCCAGCAGTTGGACAGGGAGCAACGAGCAGTACTTC
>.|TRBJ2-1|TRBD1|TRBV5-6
CASSRKGQGKNNEQFF
TGTGCCAGCAGCCGGAAAGGACAGGGGAAAAATAATGAGCAGTTCTTC
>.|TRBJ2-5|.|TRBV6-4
CASSDSTGEETQYF
TGTGCCAGCAGTGACTCGACGGGGGAGGAGACCCAGTACTTC
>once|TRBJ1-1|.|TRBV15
CAPREAGIRAKNTEAYF
TGTGCCCCCAGAGAGGCCGGTATCAGGGCGAAGAACACTGAAGCTTACTTT
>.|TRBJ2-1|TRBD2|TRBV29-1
CSAGLAGGDYNEQFF
TGCAGCGCCGGACTAGCGGGGGGCGATTACAATGAGCAGTTCTTC
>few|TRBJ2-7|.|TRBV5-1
CASSLGVGVSYEQYF
TGCGCCAGCAGCTTGGGGGTGGGAGTAAGCTACGAGCAGTACTTC
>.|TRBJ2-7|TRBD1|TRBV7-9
CASSSDRDSYEQYF
TGTGCCAGCAGCTCTGACAGGGACTCCTACGAGCAGTACTTC
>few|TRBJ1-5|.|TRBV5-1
CASSQDGYSNQPQHF
TGCGCCAGCAGCCAGGACGGATATAGCAATCAGCCCCAGCATTTT
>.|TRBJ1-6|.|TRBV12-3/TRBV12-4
CASSGLGSVNSPLHF
TGTGCCAGCAGTGGACTCGGCAGCGTAAATTCACCCCTCCACTTT
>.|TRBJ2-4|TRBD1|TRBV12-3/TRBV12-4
CASSRDRLSIQYF
TGTGCCAGCAGTCGGGACAGGTTAAGCATTCAGTACTTC
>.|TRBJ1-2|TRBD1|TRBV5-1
CASSLAGRGQGYTF
TGCGCCAGCAGCTTGGCCGGAAGGGGGCAAGGCTACACCTTC
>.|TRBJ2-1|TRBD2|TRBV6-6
CASSPWTSGGDNEQFF
TGTGCCAGCAGTCCGTGGACTAGCGGGGGGGACAATGAGCAGTTCTTC
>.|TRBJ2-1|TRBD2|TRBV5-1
CASRESTSGGEQQFF
TGCGCCAGCAGAGAAAGCACTAGCGGGGGGGAACAGCAGTTCTTC
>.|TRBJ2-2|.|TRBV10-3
CAISGRNTGELFF
TGTGCCATCAGTGGGAGGAACACCGGGGAGCTGTTTTTT
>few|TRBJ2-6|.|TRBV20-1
CSANVRVDSGANVLTF
TGCAGTGCTAACGTCAGGGTCGACTCTGGGGCCAACGTCCTGACTTTC
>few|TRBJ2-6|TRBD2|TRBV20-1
CSAVGGGQGSGANVLTF
TGCAGTGCTGTGGGCGGGGGGCAGGGTTCGGGGGCCAACGTCCTGACTTTC
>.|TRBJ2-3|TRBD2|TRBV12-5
CASGSTRLAGLTDTQYF
TGTGCTAGTGGTTCGACAAGACTAGCGGGCCTCACAGATACGCAGTATTTT
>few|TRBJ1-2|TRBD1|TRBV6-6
CASIHHGQASNYGYTF
TGTGCCAGCATCCACCACGGACAGGCTTCTAACTATGGCTACACCTTC
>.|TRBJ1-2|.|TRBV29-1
CSVWDWSPINYGYTF
TGCAGCGTTTGGGACTGGTCTCCTATTAACTATGGCTACACCTTC
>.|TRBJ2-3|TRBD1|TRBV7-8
CASLLTGGLGDTQYF
TGTGCCAGCCTCCTAACAGGGGGCTTAGGGGATACGCAGTATTTT
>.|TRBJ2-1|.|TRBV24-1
CATSDLAGGEQFF
TGTGCCACCAGTGATTTAGCCGGAGGTGAGCAGTTCTTC
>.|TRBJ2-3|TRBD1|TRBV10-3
CAITGEEGTDTQYF
TGTGCCATAACAGGGGAAGAGGGCACAGATACGCAGTATTTT
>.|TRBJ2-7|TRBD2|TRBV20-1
CSVLSSGTNYEQYF
TGCAGCGTACTGTCAAGCGGGACCAACTACGAGCAGTACTTC
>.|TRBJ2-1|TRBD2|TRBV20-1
CSARDSEGGRNEQFF
TGCAGTGCTAGAGATTCGGAGGGAGGGCGCAATGAGCAGTTCTTC
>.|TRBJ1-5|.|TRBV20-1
CSARDARGGRHQPQHF
TGCAGTGCTAGAGATGCCCGGGGAGGACGGCATCAGCCCCAGCATTTT
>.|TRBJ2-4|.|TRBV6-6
CASSQDAAQYF
TGTGCCAGCAGTCAAGATGCGGCGCAGTACTTC
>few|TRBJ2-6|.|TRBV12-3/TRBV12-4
CASSLASSSGANVLTF
TGTGCCAGCAGTTTAGCCAGCAGCTCTGGGGCCAACGTCCTGACTTTC
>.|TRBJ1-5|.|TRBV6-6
CASRAGSVSNQPQHF
TGTGCCAGCAGAGCAGGGTCCGTCAGCAATCAGCCCCAGCATTTT